The clone carrying this T cell receptor beta chain has a single count. The PCR ran on 60 Vbeta and 13 Jbeta primers. Measured with immunoSEQ multiplex PCR; TCRdb has only the in-frame clones, and not every one. The data hold 150,000 to 200,000 clones, with around four fifths observed a single time. This entry comes from a study of cytomegalovirus exposure and HLA in healthy donors. The sequence came from a woman aged 25 to 39 in good health and CMV-seronegative. Sequencing was done on a sample of PBMCs.

The CDR3 DNA reads as TGTGCCAGCCAAACGGGGAGGAACACCGGGGAGCTGTTTTTT. Protein: CASQTGRNTGELFF. The J gene is TRBJ2-2, the V gene TRBV18; maybe TRBD2 (5 bases). The CDR3 is 14 amino acids. Trimming took 8 bases from V and 1 from J, leaving 11 bases between them. Germline-derived CDR1 and CDR2 are KGHSH and LQKENI.